This section outlines one TCR beta chain sequence together with its context. Its antigen remains unknown. This entry is derived from a study of T cell responses to AZD1222 COVID-19 vaccine. Study outcomes and limitations: Samples come after the peak T cell response, not at day 14. Donors, mostly white British, included more females; clonal diversity was possibly underestimated.

Some clones are missing from TCRdb's copy, which holds only in-frame ones; the method was immunoSEQ multiplex PCR. The data hold 110,000 to 150,000 clones, with 85% to 95% observed a single time. The ends lost 4 bases at V and 3 bases at J; junction bases unmatched: 8. The CDR3 has 16 residues. The germline CDR1 and CDR2 sequences are SGHRS and YFSETQ. V is TRBV5-1 and J is TRBJ2-2, with 8 bases fitting TRBD1. The source is an adult who had recovered from COVID-19. The sequencing here drew on peripheral blood, taken after recovery from COVID-19. In nucleotides, the CDR3 is TGCGCCAGCAGCCCTTGGACAGGGAGAGACACCGGGGAGCTGTTTTTT. Translated: CASSPWTGRDTGELFF.